This T cell receptor beta chain is from a study of cytomegalovirus exposure and HLA in healthy donors. Study details: In terms of ancestry, the Caucasian-associated cluster contained 75% to 90% of the roughly 400 genotyped donors.

Study results and limitations: Three CMV-associated chains proved CMV antigen-specific in vitro. Being productive about 87% or about 30% of the time was typical of most TCR beta V segments in an earlier analysis. HLA alleles showed associations with 15,000 to 20,000 TCR beta sequences in a later analysis, at a 0.05 false discovery rate.

13 Jbeta primers and 60 Vbeta primers were used for the PCR. Profiled with immunoSEQ multiplex PCR; TCRdb holds only in-frame clones, not every one. The data hold 150,000 to 200,000 clones, with approximately 85% observed a single time. A note on this clone: The antigen is not known.

The V and J ends lost 3 bases and 6 bases respectively, with 5 bases between them. Germline V gives CDR1 SNHLY, CDR2 FYNNEI. The CDR3 has 11 amino acids. The sample consisted of PBMCs. The TCR sequence derives from a woman between 45 and 65 years old in good health and CMV-seronegative. The chain links TRBV2 to TRBJ1-1, with no clear D. The CDR3, as DNA: TGTGCCAGCAGTGAGTTCGCTGAAGCTTTCTTT. Its translation is CASSEFAEAFF. The full variable domain, completed using reference TRBV2 and TRBJ1-1, is EPEVTQTPSHQVTQMGQEVILRCVPISNHLYFYWYRQILGQKVEFLVSFYNNEISEKSEIFDDQFSVERPDGSNFTLKIRSTKLEDSAMYFCASSEFAEAFFGQGTRLTVV.